These T cell receptor beta chains were read from a single sample in a study of Graves' ophthalmopathy and Graves' hyperthyroidism. TCRdb redid the calling of the multiplex PCR reads with MiXCR, one entry per CDR3 protein. The sample lists under 350,000 distinct CDR3 sequences, 17% occurring once. The sample consisted of peripheral blood. These TCRs come from an adult man with Graves' ophthalmopathy. Each CDR3 is given with its conserved first and last residue. The D gene is left open where the match is weak. Not all rows give a size; the values are once, few, many and, for expanded clones, a class.

TRBV30,TRBJ1-3,many,14,-,CAWSWVGYGNTIYF,TGTGCCTGGAGCTGGGTCGGTTATGGAAACACCATATATTTT
TRBV29-1,TRBJ2-7,many,13,TRBD2,CSVRLAGGPEQYF,TGCAGCGTTCGACTAGCGGGAGGGCCCGAGCAGTACTTC
TRBV6-1,TRBJ2-2,many,14,TRBD1,CASRGTQGSGELFF,TGTGCCAGCAGGGGGACACAGGGGTCTGGGGAGCTGTTTTTT
TRBV6-2/TRBV6-3,TRBJ2-5,many,14,TRBD2,CASSTTSFMETQYF,TGTGCCAGCAGTACGACTAGCTTTATGGAGACCCAGTACTTC
TRBV6-1,TRBJ2-7,-,13,-,CASSENRVGEQYF,TGTGCCAGCAGTGAAAACAGGGTGGGCGAGCAGTACTTC
TRBV6-4,TRBJ1-1,many,17,TRBD1,CASSLAGGSGMNTEAFF,TGTGCCAGCAGTCTTGCAGGGGGCTCGGGAATGAACACTGAAGCTTTCTTT
TRBV6-5,TRBJ1-2,many,15,TRBD1,CASSYSGTGYNGYTF,TGTGCCAGCAGTTACTCCGGGACAGGGTATAATGGCTACACCTTC
TRBV29-1,TRBJ1-1,many,15,TRBD1,CSADPPQGLRTEAFF,TGCAGCGCTGACCCCCCACAGGGGCTACGCACTGAAGCTTTCTTT
TRBV28,TRBJ1-1,-,12,-,CASSFGGAKGFF,TGTGCCAGCAGTTTTGGGGGTGCAAAGGGTTTCTTC
TRBV3-1,TRBJ1-1,many,15,TRBD1,CASSQEHRGMSEAFF,TGTGCCAGCAGCCAAGAGCACAGGGGGATGTCTGAAGCTTTCTTT
TRBV6-2/TRBV6-3,TRBJ2-7,many,16,TRBD1,CASSLNPGQGAYEQYF,TGTGCCAGCAGTCTAAATCCGGGACAGGGGGCCTACGAGCAGTACTTC
TRBV27,TRBJ1-1,-,15,TRBD1,CASSGRGDRTTEAFF,TGTGCCAGCAGTGGAAGGGGGGACAGAACCACTGAAGCTTTCTTT
TRBV2,TRBJ1-5,many,14,-,CASRESGQNQPQHF,TGTGCCAGCAGGGAATCGGGACAAAATCAGCCCCAGCATTTT
TRBV7-9,TRBJ2-7,-,13,-,CASSLTPGTEQYF,TGTGCCAGCAGCTTAACCCCCGGGACCGAGCAGTACTTC
TRBV15,TRBJ2-5,many,18,-,CATSRDRTSGGVQETQYF,TGTGCCACCAGCAGGGACAGGACAAGCGGAGGGGTTCAAGAGACCCAGTACTTC
TRBV4-1,TRBJ2-5,many,17,TRBD2,CASSLRTSGLTAETQYF,TGCGCCAGCAGCCTCCGGACTAGCGGGCTGACGGCAGAGACCCAGTACTTC
TRBV11-2,TRBJ1-1,many,15,-,CASSLDTGRNTEAFF,TGTGCCAGCAGCTTAGATACAGGGAGGAACACTGAAGCTTTCTTT
TRBV29-1,TRBJ2-5,many,15,TRBD2,CSGIRTSGSGETQYF,TGCAGCGGGATCAGGACTAGCGGGAGTGGTGAGACCCAGTACTTC
TRBV12-3/TRBV12-4,TRBJ1-5,many,15,-,CASSFFGSSNQPQHF,TGTGCCAGCAGTTTTTTCGGGTCTAGCAATCAGCCCCAGCATTTT
TRBV12-3/TRBV12-4,TRBJ2-7,few,18,TRBD2,CASSSPGLAGGSSYEQYF,TGTGCCAGCAGTTCCCCGGGACTAGCGGGAGGTAGCTCCTACGAGCAGTACTTC
TRBV27,TRBJ2-6,-,15,-,CASRLLVSGANVLIF,TGTGCCAGCAGACTCCTAGTCTCTGGGGCCAACGTCCTGATTTTC
TRBV7-2,TRBJ2-7,many,15,-,CASSLEGLDPYEQYF,TGTGCCAGCAGCTTAGAGGGACTGGACCCCTACGAGCAGTACTTC
TRBV7-9,TRBJ1-1,-,14,-,CASSLLRGRGWAFF,TGTGCCAGCAGTTTATTGCGTGGTAGGGGGTGGGCTTTCTTT
TRBV29-1,TRBJ1-1,many,17,TRBD1,CSVAEGQGLMYGTEAFF,TGCAGCGTAGCAGAAGGACAGGGGTTGATGTACGGCACTGAAGCTTTCTTT
TRBV7-3,TRBJ1-1,many,14,-,CASSYGRESAEAFF,TGTGCCAGCAGCTACGGGCGAGAGTCCGCTGAAGCTTTCTTT
TRBV6-1,TRBJ2-7,many,19,TRBD2,CASSEPVTSGRIGVYEQYF,TGTGCCAGCAGTGAACCTGTGACTAGCGGGAGGATAGGCGTCTACGAGCAGTACTTC
TRBV6-2/TRBV6-3,TRBJ2-7,many,14,-,CASRTDKVTYEQYF,TGTGCCAGCAGGACGGACAAGGTGACCTACGAGCAGTACTTC
TRBV5-1,TRBJ1-5,many,15,-,CASSLDGQGNQPQHF,TGCGCCAGCAGCTTGGACGGGCAGGGTAATCAGCCCCAGCATTTT
TRBV6-1,TRBJ1-3,many,14,-,CASGGTASGNTIYF,TGTGCCAGCGGGGGAACAGCCTCTGGAAACACCATATATTTT
TRBV6-2/TRBV6-3,TRBJ2-5,many,17,TRBD1,CASSYGTGGLGRLPQYF,TGTGCCAGCAGTTACGGGACAGGGGGCCTGGGAAGGCTGCCCCAGTACTTC
TRBV7-2,TRBJ1-1,many,14,-,CASSFSRWGTEAFF,TGTGCCAGCAGCTTCTCAAGATGGGGAACTGAAGCTTTCTTT
TRBV6-2/TRBV6-3,TRBJ2-7,many,15,-,CASSYRPGPTYEQYF,TGTGCCAGCAGTTACCGTCCGGGACCAACCTACGAGCAGTACTTC
TRBV6-5,TRBJ1-5,many,12,-,CASSISSQPQHF,TGTGCCAGCTCCATTTCTAGTCAGCCCCAGCATTTT
TRBV28,TRBJ1-1,many,14,-,CASTPGGRDTEAFF,TGTGCCAGCACCCCGGGGGGCAGGGACACTGAAGCTTTCTTT
TRBV30,TRBJ1-1,few,14,TRBD1,CAWSGSQGAPEAFF,TGTGCCTGGAGCGGAAGTCAGGGGGCCCCTGAAGCTTTCTTT
TRBV30,TRBJ1-3,many,11,-,CAWRQGYTIYF,TGTGCCTGGCGCCAGGGCTACACCATATATTTT
TRBV3-1,TRBJ2-7,-,14,TRBD1,CASSKTGGSYEQYF,TGTGCCAGCAGCAAGACAGGGGGCTCCTACGAGCAGTACTTC
TRBV5-1,TRBJ2-2,many,12,-,CASSPTTGELFF,TGCGCCAGCAGCCCGACTACCGGGGAGCTGTTTTTT
TRBV7-6,TRBJ2-7,many,14,-,CASSFRDGLGEQYF,TGTGCCAGCAGCTTCCGGGACGGCCTGGGGGAGCAGTACTTC
TRBV12-3/TRBV12-4,TRBJ1-2,-,15,TRBD1,CASSSAGTGNYGYTF,TGTGCCAGCAGTTCCGCCGGGACAGGGAACTATGGCTACACCTTC
TRBV7-8,TRBJ1-5,many,17,-,CASSPNGVRGGNQPQHF,TGTGCCAGCAGTCCGAATGGGGTGCGAGGGGGCAATCAGCCCCAGCATTTT
TRBV6-2/TRBV6-3,TRBJ2-5,many,18,TRBD1,CASSSPGTGDLGQETQYF,TGTGCCAGCAGTAGTCCCGGGACAGGGGATCTTGGGCAAGAGACCCAGTACTTC
TRBV6-1,TRBJ2-5,many,14,TRBD1,CASSEATGVETQYF,TGTGCCAGCAGTGAAGCGACAGGGGTCGAGACCCAGTACTTC
TRBV5-4,TRBJ2-7,many,14,-,CASSLETSDYEQYF,TGTGCCAGCAGCTTGGAGACATCGGATTACGAGCAGTACTTC
TRBV6-2/TRBV6-3,TRBJ1-5,-,14,TRBD1,CASSYHGQGQPQHF,TGTGCCAGCAGTTACCACGGACAGGGTCAGCCCCAGCATTTT
TRBV24-1,TRBJ1-2,many,14,-,CATSDLNGHDGYTF,TGTGCCACCAGTGATTTGAACGGACATGATGGCTACACCTTC
TRBV18,TRBJ1-1,many,14,-,CASSPDQSHTEAFF,TGTGCCAGCTCACCCGATCAATCCCACACTGAAGCTTTCTTT
TRBV6-2/TRBV6-3,TRBJ1-5,many,14,-,CASRAGPGDQPQHF,TGTGCCAGCAGAGCGGGACCGGGGGATCAGCCCCAGCATTTT
TRBV7-2,TRBJ2-7,many,14,TRBD2,CASSLGGGTYEQYF,TGTGCCAGCAGCTTGGGGGGGGGTACCTACGAGCAGTACTTC
TRBV5-1,TRBJ2-7,many,14,TRBD2,CASSSGTSSGEQYF,TGCGCCAGCAGCTCCGGGACTAGCTCTGGCGAGCAGTACTTC
TRBV7-2,TRBJ2-2,once,14,TRBD2,CASRPGLAVGELFF,TGTGCCAGCAGACCGGGACTAGCTGTCGGGGAGCTGTTTTTT
TRBV12-3/TRBV12-4,TRBJ2-2,many,16,-,CASSFHPLAVTGELFF,TGTGCCAGCAGTTTTCACCCCCTCGCGGTGACCGGGGAGCTGTTTTTT
TRBV12-3/TRBV12-4,TRBJ1-2,-,16,-,CASSFIIRGLGSRYTF,TGTGCCAGCAGTTTTATAATCCGGGGTTTGGGCTCGCGCTACACCTTC
TRBV5-1,TRBJ1-1,many,13,-,CASSTDPGTEAFF,TGCGCCAGCAGCACGGACCCGGGAACTGAAGCTTTCTTT
TRBV5-1,TRBJ2-3,many,14,-,CASSSRDMRYTQYF,TGCGCCAGCAGCTCCCGGGACATGAGATATACGCAGTATTTT
TRBV6-4,TRBJ1-5,many,17,TRBD1,CASGQVTGGRSNQPQHF,TGTGCCAGCGGTCAGGTGACAGGGGGCAGGAGCAATCAGCCCCAGCATTTT
TRBV12-3/TRBV12-4,TRBJ1-1,few,15,TRBD1,CASSLGRQGYTEAFF,TGTGCCAGCAGCCTGGGTAGACAGGGCTACACTGAAGCTTTCTTT
TRBV5-1,TRBJ2-7,many,21,TRBD2,CASSSPRAWTSGDSRSYEQYF,TGCGCCAGCAGCTCCCCCCGGGCGTGGACTAGCGGGGACTCTAGGTCCTACGAGCAGTACTTC
TRBV5-4,TRBJ2-7,many,15,-,CASTPNREVFGEQYF,TGTGCCAGCACCCCGAACAGGGAAGTCTTCGGCGAGCAGTACTTC